The rows below give T cell receptor beta chains drawn from one sample of a study of blood T cell repertoires in COVID-19. Here immunoSEQ multiplex PCR was the method, and the copy in TCRdb shows in-frame clones only, minus some. The repertoire includes about 54,000 clones, 81% of them detected once, and 4% to 5.5% sits in the top ten. Sequences were obtained from peripheral blood. These receptors originate from a woman aged 55-70 years with acute or convalescent COVID-19. Each CDR3 is given with its conserved first and last residue. A D gene is named only where the DNA matches it firmly. Size is omitted from some rows. Given values are once, few, many or a class for expanded clones.

CDR3 protein	CDR3 DNA	D gene	clone size	V gene	J gene
CASSLEGGRMGNEQFF	TGTGCCAGCAGCTTGGAAGGCGGGAGAATGGGCAATGAGCAGTTCTTC	TRBD2	NA	TRBV5-4	TRBJ2-1
CASSKTGERYGYTF	TGTGCCAGCTCCAAAACAGGGGAACGCTATGGCTACACCTTC	TRBD1	NA	TRBV18	TRBJ1-2
CASSSGQPGTGELFF	TGTGCCAGCAGTTCGGGACAACCGGGCACCGGGGAGCTGTTTTTT	NA	NA	TRBV6-5	TRBJ2-2
CASRGSLGELFF	TGTGCCAGCAGGGGGAGTTTGGGGGAGCTGTTTTTT	NA	NA	TRBV12-3/TRBV12-4	TRBJ2-2
CASSADGLAGKVDEQFF	TGTGCCAGCAGTGCTGACGGACTAGCGGGAAAGGTCGATGAGCAGTTCTTC	TRBD2	NA	TRBV6-1	TRBJ2-1
CASSPKTGGEQFF	TGTGCCAGCAGCCCAAAGACTGGCGGTGAGCAGTTCTTC	NA	NA	TRBV7-3	TRBJ2-1
CASSLAGQGPRDTQYF	TGTGCCAGCAGCTTAGCGGGACAGGGGCCTAGAGATACGCAGTATTTT	TRBD1	NA	TRBV7-2	TRBJ2-3
CAWSPGGGSYNSPLHF	TGTGCCTGGAGCCCCGGGGGGGGTTCCTATAATTCACCCCTCCACTTT	NA	NA	TRBV30	TRBJ1-6
CASSTRQGPGNTIYF	TGTGCCAGTAGTACCCGACAGGGGCCTGGAAACACCATATATTTT	TRBD1	NA	TRBV19	TRBJ1-3
CASSSGGGNTIYF	TGTGCCAGCAGCTCGGGGGGTGGAAACACCATATATTTT	NA	NA	TRBV7-9	TRBJ1-3
CATSRVLQGSGYTF	TGTGCCACCAGCAGAGTACTACAGGGATCCGGCTACACCTTC	NA	NA	TRBV15	TRBJ1-2
CASSFSTGGTDTQYF	TGTGCCAGCAGCTTTTCGACAGGAGGCACAGATACGCAGTATTTT	NA	NA	TRBV7-9	TRBJ2-3
CASSDKTGRDSPLHF	TGTGCCAGCAGTGACAAGACCGGGAGGGATTCACCCCTCCACTTT	NA	NA	TRBV6-1	TRBJ1-6
CASRRTGNSGNTIYF	TGTGCCAGTAGGAGGACAGGGAACTCTGGAAACACCATATATTTT	TRBD1	NA	TRBV19	TRBJ1-3
CASSESGGSDEQFF	TGTGCCAGCAGTGAATCGGGCGGGAGCGATGAGCAGTTCTTC	TRBD2	NA	TRBV25-1	TRBJ2-1
CASSLEGGRNNEQFF	TGTGCCAGCAGCTTGGAGGGAGGCCGAAACAATGAGCAGTTCTTC	NA	NA	TRBV5-8	TRBJ2-1
CASSEARGANEQFF	TGTGCCAGCAGTGAAGCGCGGGGGGCCAATGAGCAGTTCTTC	TRBD2	NA	TRBV2	TRBJ2-1
CASSTGQGSSYEQYF	TGTGCCAGCAGTACCGGACAGGGAAGCTCCTACGAGCAGTACTTC	TRBD1	NA	TRBV6-6	TRBJ2-7
CASSERFTGGNEQFF	TGTGCCAGCAGTGAACGGTTCACAGGGGGCAATGAGCAGTTCTTC	TRBD1	NA	TRBV2	TRBJ2-1
CASSRDSYEQYF	TGCGCCAGCAGTAGGGACAGCTACGAGCAGTACTTC	TRBD1	NA	TRBV10-2	TRBJ2-7
CSALTAPLHF	TGCAGTGCTCTGACAGCTCCCCTCCACTTT	NA	NA	TRBV20-1	TRBJ1-6
CASSLSKRQGICEKLFF	TGTGCCAGCAGTTTATCGAAGAGACAGGGGATATGTGAAAAACTGTTTTTT	TRBD1	once	TRBV27	TRBJ1-4
CASLDRANYGYTF	TGTGCCAGTCTCGACAGGGCCAACTATGGCTACACCTTC	TRBD1	NA	TRBV2	TRBJ1-2
CASGLAGGRGEQFF	TGTGCCAGCGGGTTAGCGGGAGGAAGAGGTGAGCAGTTCTTC	TRBD2	NA	TRBV6-5	TRBJ2-1
CAGGRNEKLFF	TGTGCCGGGGGCCGGAATGAAAAACTGTTTTTT	NA	NA	TRBV30	TRBJ1-4
CASSLDWGPTDTQYF	TGTGCCAGCAGCTTAGATTGGGGGCCGACAGATACGCAGTATTTT	NA	NA	TRBV11-2	TRBJ2-3
CASSLGQLNTEAFF	TGTGCCAGCAGCCTGGGACAGTTGAACACTGAAGCTTTCTTT	TRBD1	NA	TRBV7-2	TRBJ1-1
CASSPISGPSSYNEQFF	TGTGCCAGCAGCCCTATTAGCGGGCCGAGCTCCTACAATGAGCAGTTCTTC	TRBD2	NA	TRBV5-4	TRBJ2-1
CASSKAQTRANEKLFF	TGTGCCAGTAGCAAAGCTCAGACTCGGGCTAATGAAAAACTGTTTTTT	NA	NA	TRBV19	TRBJ1-4
CASSLSGVRGQFF	TGTGCCAGCAGCCTAAGTGGGGTTAGGGGGCAGTTCTTC	NA	NA	TRBV11-2	TRBJ2-1
CASSSEGQGKNIQYF	TGTGCCAGCAGCTCGGAGGGACAGGGCAAAAACATTCAGTACTTC	TRBD1	NA	TRBV7-9	TRBJ2-4
CASSPGAGGPHEQYF	TGTGCCAGCTCACCAGGGGCGGGGGGGCCCCACGAGCAGTACTTC	TRBD2	NA	TRBV18	TRBJ2-7
CAIMGWDRNYGYTF	TGTGCCATCATGGGGTGGGACAGGAACTATGGCTACACCTTC	TRBD1	NA	TRBV28	TRBJ1-2
CASSQPGLDTDTQYF	TGTGCCAGCAGCCAGCCGGGACTAGATACAGATACGCAGTATTTT	TRBD2	NA	TRBV4-2	TRBJ2-3
CASRPGQGAAGELFF	TGCGCCAGCAGACCGGGACAGGGGGCCGCCGGGGAGCTGTTTTTT	TRBD1	NA	TRBV10-2	TRBJ2-2
CASSSGLDTTTDTQYF	TGTGCCAGCAGTTCGGGACTAGACACTACCACAGATACGCAGTATTTT	TRBD2	NA	TRBV6-6	TRBJ2-3
CASSVGSAAYEQYF	TGTGCCAGCAGCGTGGGGTCTGCAGCGTACGAGCAGTACTTC	NA	once	TRBV5-6	TRBJ2-7
CASSQDRYTEAFF	TGCGCCAGCAGCCAAGATCGGTACACTGAAGCTTTCTTT	NA	NA	TRBV4-1	TRBJ1-1
CASSTGLDTEAFF	TGTGCCAGCAGCACAGGGCTGGACACTGAAGCTTTCTTT	NA	few	TRBV7-9	TRBJ1-1
CASSPTGGGNTIYF	TGTGCCAGCTCACCGACAGGGGGCGGAAACACCATATATTTT	TRBD1	few	TRBV18	TRBJ1-3
CASSRTEGYGYTF	TGTGCCAGCAGCAGGACAGAGGGGTATGGCTACACCTTC	NA	NA	TRBV2	TRBJ1-2
CASSSPARGNSPLHF	TGTGCCAGCAGTTCACCCGCCAGGGGAAATTCACCCCTCCACTTT	NA	NA	TRBV6-2/TRBV6-3	TRBJ1-6
CSVDMDTSYNEQFF	TGCAGCGTTGATATGGACACCTCCTACAATGAGCAGTTCTTC	NA	NA	TRBV29-1	TRBJ2-1
CASTPLAYQETQYF	TGTGCCAGCACCCCCTTGGCATATCAAGAGACCCAGTACTTC	NA	NA	TRBV6-6	TRBJ2-5
CASSLDRVTEAFF	TGTGCCAGCAGCTTAGACAGGGTCACTGAAGCTTTCTTT	NA	NA	TRBV7-9	TRBJ1-1
CASSVAPRTAGSPLHF	TGTGCCAGCAGCGTAGCTCCCCGGACAGCGGGGTCACCCCTCCACTTT	NA	few	TRBV9	TRBJ1-6
CASSQDEAYGYTF	TGTGCCAGCAGCCAAGATGAAGCTTACGGCTACACCTTC	NA	NA	TRBV4-2	TRBJ1-2
CASSWDTGANYGYTF	TGTGCCAGCAGTTGGGACACAGGGGCCAACTATGGCTACACCTTC	TRBD1	NA	TRBV6-5	TRBJ1-2
CASSQARQGGYTF	TGTGCCAGCAGCCAAGCTCGACAGGGAGGCTACACCTTC	TRBD1	NA	TRBV3-1/TRBV3-2	TRBJ1-2
CASGAGTPFDDTQYF	TGTGCTAGTGGGGCCGGGACTCCTTTCGACGATACGCAGTATTTT	NA	NA	TRBV12-5	TRBJ2-3
CASSVGSTGELFF	TGTGCCAGCAGCGTAGGGAGCACCGGGGAGCTGTTTTTT	NA	NA	TRBV9	TRBJ2-2